This record looks at one T cell receptor (beta chain) sequence and its context. Documented treatment: randomized to nivolumab then ipilimumab (arm A) or the reverse (arm B). Patients had received no earlier DNA-damaging chemotherapy. From thawed PBMCs, live CD3+CD8+ cells negative for CD19 and CD56 were sorted. Method: immunoSEQ multiplex PCR; TCRdb's copy keeps in-frame clones and lacks some. This table has 1,500 to 2,500 clones, 40% to 65% appearing once. This specimen comes from a study of sequential checkpoint blockade in melanoma. Germline CDR1 and CDR2: MNHEY and SMNVEV (reference sequence). The CDR3 extends over 14 amino acids. V gave up 5 bases and J gave up 5 bases; unmatched junction bases: 8.

This receptor was identified in a human patient with melanoma. Some clones in this sample may be carry-over from other donors' samples. This sequence joins TRBV27 and TRBJ2-7; 8 bases are a match to TRBD1. The sample in question was CD8+ T cells sorted from blood (inferred from file names), obtained from a patient given nivolumab and ipilimumab in sequence. The CDR3 loop is CASSPAGGQNEQYF. DNA for the CDR3: TGTGCCAGCAGTCCAGCAGGGGGCCAAAACGAGCAGTACTTC.